This TCR beta chain stems from a study of T cells in localized non-small cell lung cancer. Study-wide results and limits: Increased T cell density in blood showed an association with longer overall survival.

Using immunoSEQ multiplex PCR, the repertoire was profiled, and TCRdb retains in-frame clones only, with some absent. The table has over 20,000 clones, less than 90% seen once. The CDR3 is made up of 16 amino acids. V was cut by 4 bases and J by 5 bases, with 21 bases left in between. Germline CDR1 and CDR2: SGDLS and YYNGEE. This clone has more than one count but fewer than ten. Its target is unknown. The sample here was peripheral blood, taken before any cancer treatment. The sequence came from a female donor over 55 with stage I lung adenocarcinoma. The chain carries TRBV9 and TRBJ1-1; possibly TRBD1 for D (6 bases). Here the CDR3 reads CASSPRGGAIKTEAFF. DNA of the CDR3: TGTGCCAGCAGCCCCCGAGGGGGGGCGATAAAAACTGAAGCTTTCTTT.